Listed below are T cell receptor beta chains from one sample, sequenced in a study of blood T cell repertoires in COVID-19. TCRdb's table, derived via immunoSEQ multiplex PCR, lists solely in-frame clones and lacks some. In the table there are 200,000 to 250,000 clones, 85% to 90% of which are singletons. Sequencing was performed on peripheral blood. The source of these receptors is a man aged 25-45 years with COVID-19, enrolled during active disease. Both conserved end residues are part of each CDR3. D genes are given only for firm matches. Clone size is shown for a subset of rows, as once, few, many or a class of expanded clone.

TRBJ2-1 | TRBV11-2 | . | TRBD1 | CASSFGTVISSYNEQFF
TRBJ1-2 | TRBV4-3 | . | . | CASSQIPGTTNYGYTF
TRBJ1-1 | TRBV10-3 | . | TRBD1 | CAISDGTGGTEAFF
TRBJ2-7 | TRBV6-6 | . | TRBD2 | CASRPPGGVIYEQYF
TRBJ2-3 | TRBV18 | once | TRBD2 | CASSPPQRGGLRTQYF
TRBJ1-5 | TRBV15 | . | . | CATSRDQTVGGEKKPQHF
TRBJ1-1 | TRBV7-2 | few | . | CASSLEANTEAFF
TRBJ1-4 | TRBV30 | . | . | CAWSVVGATNEKLFF
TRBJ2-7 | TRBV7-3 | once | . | CASSTDSEYEQYF
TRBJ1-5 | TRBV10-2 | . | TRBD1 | CASRAGTGEQPQHF
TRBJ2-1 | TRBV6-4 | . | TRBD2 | CASSDSGGRGNEQFF
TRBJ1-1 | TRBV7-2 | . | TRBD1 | CASSYSGTVNTEAFF
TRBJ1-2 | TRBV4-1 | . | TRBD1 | CASSLQQGGKEYGYTF
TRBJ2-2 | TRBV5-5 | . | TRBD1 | CASSLGTGSTTGELFF
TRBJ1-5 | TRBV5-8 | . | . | CASSIGGQPQHF
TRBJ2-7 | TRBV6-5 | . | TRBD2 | CASSPREGRYEQYF
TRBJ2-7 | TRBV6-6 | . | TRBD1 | CASDRDRGSQYF
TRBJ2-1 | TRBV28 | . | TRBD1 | CASNPGTGPYNEQFF
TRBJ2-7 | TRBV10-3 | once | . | CAISESRRGLSYEQYF
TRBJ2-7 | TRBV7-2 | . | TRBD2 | CASSVGLAGSEQYF
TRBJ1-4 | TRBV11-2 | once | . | CASSLGSGVINEKLFF
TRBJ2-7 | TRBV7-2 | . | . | CATQKIYTGSDEQYF
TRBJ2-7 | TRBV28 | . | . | CASSLILGISSYEQYF
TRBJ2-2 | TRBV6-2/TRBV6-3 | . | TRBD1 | CASSLDRGLNTGELFF
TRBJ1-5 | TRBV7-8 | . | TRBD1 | CASSSGQGSNQPQHF
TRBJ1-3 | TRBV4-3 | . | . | CASSQQTASGNTIYF
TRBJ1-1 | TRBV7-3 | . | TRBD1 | CASSLTGLNSTEAFF
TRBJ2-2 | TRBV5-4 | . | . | CASSWGDRNTGELFF
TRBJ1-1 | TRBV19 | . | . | CASTNTGGPDTEAFF
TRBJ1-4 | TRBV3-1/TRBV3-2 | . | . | CASSHLSPNEKLFF
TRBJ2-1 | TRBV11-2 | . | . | CASSSWVGSSYNEQFF
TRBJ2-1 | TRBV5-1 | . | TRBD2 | CASSLAAGGYNEQFF
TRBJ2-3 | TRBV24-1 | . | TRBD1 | CATSDAGQVRDTQYF
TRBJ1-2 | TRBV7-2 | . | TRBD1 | CASSSWGQERYGYTF
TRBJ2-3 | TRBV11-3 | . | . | CASSWGYSGTDTQYF
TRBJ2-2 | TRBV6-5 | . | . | CASRLNGLFGELFF
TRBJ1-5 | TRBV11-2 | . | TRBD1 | CASSLGPGQGNQPQHF
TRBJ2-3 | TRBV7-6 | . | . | CASSLGGRWDTQYF
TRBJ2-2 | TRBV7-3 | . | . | CASSLGQITGELFF
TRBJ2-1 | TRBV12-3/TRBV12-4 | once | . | CASSPDYPKQFF
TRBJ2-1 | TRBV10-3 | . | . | CAIREGGRASSYNEQFF
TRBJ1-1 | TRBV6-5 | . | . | CASSPGENTEAFF
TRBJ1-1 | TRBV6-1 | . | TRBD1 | CASSEVRGPSRAFF
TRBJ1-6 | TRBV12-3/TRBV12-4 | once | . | CASSQGYNSPLHF
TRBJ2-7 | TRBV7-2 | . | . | CASSLVRGGGYEQYF
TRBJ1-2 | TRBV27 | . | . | CASSSGQHGAYGYTF
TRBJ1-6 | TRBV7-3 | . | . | CASSLTGGVDNSPLHF
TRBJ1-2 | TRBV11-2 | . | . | CASSLDITNDGYTF
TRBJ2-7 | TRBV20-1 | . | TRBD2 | CSASLAGLFYEQYF
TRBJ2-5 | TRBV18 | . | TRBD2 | CASAGLAGETQYF
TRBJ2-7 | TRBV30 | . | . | CAWSVGRGWLYEQYF
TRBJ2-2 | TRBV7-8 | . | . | CASSLLVSNTGELFF
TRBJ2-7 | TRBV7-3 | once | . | CASSLGGGNHEQYF
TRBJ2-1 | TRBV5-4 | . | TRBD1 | CASSSTTGDSYNEQFF
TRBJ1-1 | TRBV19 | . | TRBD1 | CASLPGQGVWNTEAFF